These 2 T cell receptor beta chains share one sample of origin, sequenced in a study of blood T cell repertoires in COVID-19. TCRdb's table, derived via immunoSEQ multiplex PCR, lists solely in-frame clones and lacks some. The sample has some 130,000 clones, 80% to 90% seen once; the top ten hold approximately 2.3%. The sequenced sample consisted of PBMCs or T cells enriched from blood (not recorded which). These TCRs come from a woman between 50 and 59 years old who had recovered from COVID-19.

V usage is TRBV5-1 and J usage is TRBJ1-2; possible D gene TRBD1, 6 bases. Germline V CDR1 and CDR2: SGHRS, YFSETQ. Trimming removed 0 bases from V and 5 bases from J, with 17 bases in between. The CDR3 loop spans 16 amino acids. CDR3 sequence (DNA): TGCGCCAGCAGCTTGGCCAACCCGGGACAAGGATATGGCTACACCTTC. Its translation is CASSLANPGQGYGYTF. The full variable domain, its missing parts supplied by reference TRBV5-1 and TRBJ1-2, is KAGVTQTPRYLIKTRGQQVTLSCSPISGHRSVSWYQQTPGQGLQFLFEYFSETQRNKGNFPGRFSGRQFSNSRSEMNVSTLELGDSALYLCASSLANPGQGYGYTFGSGTRLTVV.

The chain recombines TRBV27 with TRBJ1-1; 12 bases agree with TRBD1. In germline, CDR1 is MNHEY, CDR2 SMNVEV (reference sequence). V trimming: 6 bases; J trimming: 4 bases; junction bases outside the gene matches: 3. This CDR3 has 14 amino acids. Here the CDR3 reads CASRPGQGATEAFF. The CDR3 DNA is TGTGCCAGCAGACCGGGACAGGGGGCCACTGAAGCTTTCTTT.